Listed below are T cell receptor beta chains from one sample, sequenced in a study of blood T cell repertoires in COVID-19. Sequencing was performed with immunoSEQ multiplex PCR; in TCRdb, only in-frame clones are kept and a portion is missing. The data contain around 500,000 clones, around nine tenths of them singletons. The sequenced sample consisted of PBMCs or T cells enriched from blood (not recorded which). The receptors come from a middle-aged woman who had recovered from COVID-19. Both conserved end residues are part of each CDR3. D genes are given only for firm matches. A row's size may be missing; if present it is once, few, many or a size class.

clone size: .
V gene: TRBV11-3
J gene: TRBJ2-1
D gene: .
CDR3 DNA: TGTGCCAGCAGCACAGGGACCTACACATTGTCCTACAATGAGCAGTTCTTC
CDR3 protein: CASSTGTYTLSYNEQFF

clone size: .
V gene: TRBV19
J gene: TRBJ1-5
D gene: TRBD1
CDR3 DNA: TGTGCCAGTAGACAGGGGAGCAATCAGCCCCAGCATTTT
CDR3 protein: CASRQGSNQPQHF

clone size: .
V gene: TRBV13
J gene: TRBJ2-3
D gene: TRBD2
CDR3 DNA: TGTGCCAGCAGGCAATCGGGAGGGGGCACAGATACGCAGTATTTT
CDR3 protein: CASRQSGGGTDTQYF

clone size: few
V gene: TRBV7-2
J gene: TRBJ1-6
D gene: .
CDR3 DNA: TGTGCCAGCAGCTCCCCTCGGGGGGGGCTCACCTCCTATAATTCACCCCTCCACTTT
CDR3 protein: CASSSPRGGLTSYNSPLHF

clone size: .
V gene: TRBV7-2
J gene: TRBJ2-7
D gene: .
CDR3 DNA: TGTGCCAGCAGCTTAGGGTGGGAGTCTGACGAGCAGTACTTC
CDR3 protein: CASSLGWESDEQYF

clone size: .
V gene: TRBV19
J gene: TRBJ1-5
D gene: .
CDR3 DNA: TGTGCCAGTACCGCGGGGCTCTGGAATCAGCCCCAGCATTTT
CDR3 protein: CASTAGLWNQPQHF

clone size: once
V gene: TRBV4-1
J gene: TRBJ2-7
D gene: TRBD1
CDR3 DNA: TGCGCCAGCAGCCAGGCTACAGGGGTCAACTCCTACGAGCAGTACTTC
CDR3 protein: CASSQATGVNSYEQYF

clone size: .
V gene: TRBV25-1
J gene: TRBJ2-2
D gene: .
CDR3 DNA: TGTGCCAGCAGTGACTTCACAGCGGGTGTAGCCGGGGAGCTGTTTTTT
CDR3 protein: CASSDFTAGVAGELFF

clone size: .
V gene: TRBV27
J gene: TRBJ1-1
D gene: TRBD1
CDR3 DNA: TGTGCCAGCAGTTTAGGGGACAGGGTTGACACTGAAGCTTTCTTT
CDR3 protein: CASSLGDRVDTEAFF

clone size: .
V gene: TRBV4-2
J gene: TRBJ2-7
D gene: TRBD2
CDR3 DNA: TGTGCCAGCAGCCAAGATGTACTAGCGGGATCCTACGAGCAGTACTTC
CDR3 protein: CASSQDVLAGSYEQYF

clone size: .
V gene: TRBV15
J gene: TRBJ2-7
D gene: TRBD2
CDR3 DNA: TGTGCCACCAGCAGACCCCCCCGGGGGGCCTACGAGCAGTACTTC
CDR3 protein: CATSRPPRGAYEQYF

clone size: .
V gene: TRBV27
J gene: TRBJ2-2
D gene: TRBD1
CDR3 DNA: TGTGCCAGCAGTCCGGGACAGGGAGTAGGGGAGCTGTTTTTT
CDR3 protein: CASSPGQGVGELFF

clone size: .
V gene: TRBV12-3/TRBV12-4
J gene: TRBJ2-7
D gene: TRBD1
CDR3 DNA: TGTGCCAGCAGTTGGACAGGGTCCGAGCAGTACTTC
CDR3 protein: CASSWTGSEQYF

clone size: .
V gene: TRBV19
J gene: TRBJ1-5
D gene: .
CDR3 DNA: TGTGCCAGTAGTATGAAGGGACACCCGGCGCGGCAGCCCCAGCATTTT
CDR3 protein: CASSMKGHPARQPQHF

clone size: .
V gene: TRBV19
J gene: TRBJ2-1
D gene: .
CDR3 DNA: TGTGCCAGTAGTCGGCAGGGAAATGAGCAGTTCTTC
CDR3 protein: CASSRQGNEQFF

clone size: .
V gene: TRBV21-1
J gene: TRBJ1-5
D gene: .
CDR3 DNA: TGTGCCAGCAGCAAATGGGGGCACCAGCCCCAGCATTTT
CDR3 protein: CASSKWGHQPQHF

clone size: .
V gene: TRBV27
J gene: TRBJ1-5
D gene: TRBD1
CDR3 DNA: TGTGCCAGCAGCACTACAGGGGGCAATCAGCCCCAGCATTTT
CDR3 protein: CASSTTGGNQPQHF

clone size: .
V gene: TRBV2
J gene: TRBJ1-2
D gene: .
CDR3 DNA: TGTGCCAGTAGCTCAGGGACTCGGGGCTACACCTTC
CDR3 protein: CASSSGTRGYTF

clone size: .
V gene: TRBV6-2/TRBV6-3
J gene: TRBJ2-1
D gene: .
CDR3 DNA: TGTGCCAGCAGTTTCAGACTGGCCTACAATGAGCAGTTCTTC
CDR3 protein: CASSFRLAYNEQFF

clone size: .
V gene: TRBV4-1
J gene: TRBJ2-3
D gene: .
CDR3 DNA: TGCGCCAGCAGCCAAGATCCGGGGTCTGGAGATACGCAGTATTTT
CDR3 protein: CASSQDPGSGDTQYF

clone size: few
V gene: TRBV7-6
J gene: TRBJ2-1
D gene: TRBD2
CDR3 DNA: TGTGCCAGCAGCCAGAGACTAGCGGGAGGGCGGAATGAGCAGTTCTTC
CDR3 protein: CASSQRLAGGRNEQFF

clone size: .
V gene: TRBV19
J gene: TRBJ2-2
D gene: .
CDR3 DNA: TGTGCCAGTAGTATAGGCGGGACGGCCTTATGGGAGCTGTTTTTT
CDR3 protein: CASSIGGTALWELFF

clone size: .
V gene: TRBV2
J gene: TRBJ1-1
D gene: .
CDR3 DNA: TGTGCCAGCCGAGGCAGGGTAGAGCAAGAAGCTTTCTTT
CDR3 protein: CASRGRVEQEAFF

clone size: .
V gene: TRBV2
J gene: TRBJ1-1
D gene: TRBD1
CDR3 DNA: TGTGCCAGCAAGGCAGGGGGCTGGAACACTGAAGCTTTCTTT
CDR3 protein: CASKAGGWNTEAFF

clone size: .
V gene: TRBV12-3/TRBV12-4
J gene: TRBJ2-7
D gene: TRBD1
CDR3 DNA: TGTGCCAGCAGGCCGGGACAGGGCTACGAGCAGTACTTC
CDR3 protein: CASRPGQGYEQYF

clone size: once
V gene: TRBV2
J gene: TRBJ2-2
D gene: TRBD1
CDR3 DNA: TGTGCCAGCAGTTGGACAGGGAAGACCGGGGAGCTGTTTTTT
CDR3 protein: CASSWTGKTGELFF

clone size: .
V gene: TRBV20-1
J gene: TRBJ2-5
D gene: TRBD2
CDR3 DNA: TGCAGTGCTAGTGCGGGAGCGGAAGAGACCCAGTACTTC
CDR3 protein: CSASAGAEETQYF

clone size: .
V gene: TRBV7-5
J gene: TRBJ1-1
D gene: .
CDR3 DNA: TGTGCCAGAAGCCCTCCCAGACAGGCATTCACTGAAGCTTTCTTT
CDR3 protein: CARSPPRQAFTEAFF

clone size: .
V gene: TRBV18
J gene: TRBJ1-5
D gene: TRBD1
CDR3 DNA: TGTGCCAGCTCACCAGGGACAGGCAATCAGCCCCAGCATTTT
CDR3 protein: CASSPGTGNQPQHF

clone size: .
V gene: TRBV7-9
J gene: TRBJ1-2
D gene: .
CDR3 DNA: TGTGCCAGCAGCTTAGTAGCCTCGCCTAACTATGGCTACACCTTC
CDR3 protein: CASSLVASPNYGYTF

clone size: .
V gene: TRBV13
J gene: TRBJ1-3
D gene: .
CDR3 DNA: TGTGCCAGCAGCCCATCTTCCCTCCGCGCCTCTGGAAACACCATATATTTT
CDR3 protein: CASSPSSLRASGNTIYF

clone size: once
V gene: TRBV15
J gene: TRBJ2-1
D gene: TRBD2
CDR3 DNA: TGTGCCACCAGCACATCCCCGACAATTCGGGGGGGTGAGCAGTTCTTC
CDR3 protein: CATSTSPTIRGGEQFF

clone size: once
V gene: TRBV5-6
J gene: TRBJ2-1
D gene: .
CDR3 DNA: TGTGCCAGCAGCTTGGAGGGAGGGGGCTACAATGAGCAGTTCTTC
CDR3 protein: CASSLEGGGYNEQFF

clone size: .
V gene: TRBV18
J gene: TRBJ1-4
D gene: TRBD1
CDR3 DNA: TGTGCCAGCTCACCGAGGCGGACAGGTGAAAAACTGTTTTTT
CDR3 protein: CASSPRRTGEKLFF

clone size: few
V gene: TRBV6-5
J gene: TRBJ2-7
D gene: .
CDR3 DNA: TGTGCCAGCACCGACGAGAGGACCTACGAGCAGTACTTC
CDR3 protein: CASTDERTYEQYF

clone size: .
V gene: TRBV11-3
J gene: TRBJ2-7
D gene: TRBD2
CDR3 DNA: TGTGCCAGCAGCTTAGGACTAGCGGGAGTCTACGAGCAGTACTTC
CDR3 protein: CASSLGLAGVYEQYF

clone size: few
V gene: TRBV19
J gene: TRBJ1-2
D gene: TRBD1
CDR3 DNA: TGTGCCAGTAGCCGACAGGGCTATGGCTACACCTTC
CDR3 protein: CASSRQGYGYTF

clone size: .
V gene: TRBV6-4
J gene: TRBJ1-1
D gene: .
CDR3 DNA: TGTGCCAGCAGTGCGTTTATGAACACTGAAGCTTTCTTT
CDR3 protein: CASSAFMNTEAFF

clone size: .
V gene: TRBV12-5
J gene: TRBJ2-2
D gene: TRBD2
CDR3 DNA: TGTGCTAGTGGGAGGGGCGGGAGCTCCGGGGAGCTGTTTTTT
CDR3 protein: CASGRGGSSGELFF

clone size: .
V gene: TRBV21-1
J gene: TRBJ2-1
D gene: .
CDR3 DNA: TGTGCCAGCAGCCAACGGACAACACAAGGCTCCTACAATGAGCAGTTCTTC
CDR3 protein: CASSQRTTQGSYNEQFF

clone size: once
V gene: TRBV4-3
J gene: TRBJ2-7
D gene: .
CDR3 DNA: TGCGCCAGCAGTCACGCGGTGGGGGCCCTCTCCTACGAGCAGTACTTC
CDR3 protein: CASSHAVGALSYEQYF

clone size: .
V gene: TRBV11-2
J gene: TRBJ2-1
D gene: TRBD2
CDR3 DNA: TGTGCCAGCAGCTTAGGAATTTCAGCGGGAGGGCCCCCTTTCGGGCAGTTCTTC
CDR3 protein: CASSLGISAGGPPFGQFF

clone size: .
V gene: TRBV5-6
J gene: TRBJ2-7
D gene: .
CDR3 DNA: TGTGCCAGCAGCTTTGATCGGAGAACCTACGAGCAGTACTTC
CDR3 protein: CASSFDRRTYEQYF

clone size: .
V gene: TRBV5-1
J gene: TRBJ2-1
D gene: TRBD2
CDR3 DNA: TGCGCCAGCAGCCCTTACCGGACTAGCGGGGGATACAATGAGCAGTTCTTC
CDR3 protein: CASSPYRTSGGYNEQFF

clone size: .
V gene: TRBV11-2
J gene: TRBJ2-1
D gene: TRBD2
CDR3 DNA: TGTGCCAGCAGCTCCGGACTAGCAGAATACAATGAGCAGTTCTTC
CDR3 protein: CASSSGLAEYNEQFF

clone size: .
V gene: TRBV19
J gene: TRBJ2-1
D gene: .
CDR3 DNA: TGTGCCAGTAGTACCCGAGGGGGGGCCCATGAGCAGTTCTTC
CDR3 protein: CASSTRGGAHEQFF

clone size: few
V gene: TRBV28
J gene: TRBJ1-2
D gene: .
CDR3 DNA: TGTGCCAGCACCAAAGCAGGGGTTGGCTACACCTTC
CDR3 protein: CASTKAGVGYTF

clone size: .
V gene: TRBV15
J gene: TRBJ2-1
D gene: .
CDR3 DNA: TGTGCCACCGGGGGGACCGGGACTTTTTCTGGTGAGCAGTTCTTC
CDR3 protein: CATGGTGTFSGEQFF

clone size: .
V gene: TRBV2
J gene: TRBJ2-3
D gene: TRBD2
CDR3 DNA: TGTGCCAGCAGTGCCGGGACTAGCGGGAGGCGCACAGATACGCAGTATTTT
CDR3 protein: CASSAGTSGRRTDTQYF

clone size: .
V gene: TRBV7-2
J gene: TRBJ1-6
D gene: TRBD1
CDR3 DNA: TGTGCCAGCAGCTCACAGGGGGCTGGTGGTTCACCCCTCCACTTT
CDR3 protein: CASSSQGAGGSPLHF

clone size: .
V gene: TRBV4-3
J gene: TRBJ2-1
D gene: TRBD1
CDR3 DNA: TGCGCCAGCAGCCAAGATGGTTCGAGACAGGGATGGAATGAGCAGTTCTTC
CDR3 protein: CASSQDGSRQGWNEQFF

clone size: .
V gene: TRBV6-1
J gene: TRBJ1-1
D gene: TRBD1
CDR3 DNA: TGTGCCAGCAGTGAACCGCGGGGGCCGACAGGGGGCGAGTGGGGCACTGAAGCTTTCTTT
CDR3 protein: CASSEPRGPTGGEWGTEAFF

clone size: .
V gene: TRBV6-2/TRBV6-3
J gene: TRBJ2-1
D gene: .
CDR3 DNA: TGTGCCAGCAGTTACTATCCTAGCGACAATGAGCAGTTCTTC
CDR3 protein: CASSYYPSDNEQFF

clone size: once
V gene: TRBV10-3
J gene: TRBJ2-7
D gene: .
CDR3 DNA: TGTGCCATCACTGGTCAGGGGACGGGTGAGCAGTACTTC
CDR3 protein: CAITGQGTGEQYF